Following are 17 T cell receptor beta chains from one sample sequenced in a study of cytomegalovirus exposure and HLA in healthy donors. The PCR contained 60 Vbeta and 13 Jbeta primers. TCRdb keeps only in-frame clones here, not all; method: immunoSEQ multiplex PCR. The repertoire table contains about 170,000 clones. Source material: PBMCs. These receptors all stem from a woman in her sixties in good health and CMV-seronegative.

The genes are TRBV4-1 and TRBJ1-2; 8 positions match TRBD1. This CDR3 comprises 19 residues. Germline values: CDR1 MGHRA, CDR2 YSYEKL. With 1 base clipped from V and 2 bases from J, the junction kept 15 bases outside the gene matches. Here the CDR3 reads CASSQVGAWGRGRNYGYTF. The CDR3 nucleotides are TGCGCCAGCAGCCAAGTAGGGGCGTGGGGCAGGGGGCGGAACTATGGCTACACCTTC.

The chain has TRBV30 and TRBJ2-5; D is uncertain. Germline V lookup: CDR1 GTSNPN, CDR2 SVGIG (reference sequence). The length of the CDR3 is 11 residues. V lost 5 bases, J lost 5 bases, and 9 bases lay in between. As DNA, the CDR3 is TGTGCCTGGGGGTCCGGGGAGACCCAGTACTTC. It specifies CAWGSGETQYF.

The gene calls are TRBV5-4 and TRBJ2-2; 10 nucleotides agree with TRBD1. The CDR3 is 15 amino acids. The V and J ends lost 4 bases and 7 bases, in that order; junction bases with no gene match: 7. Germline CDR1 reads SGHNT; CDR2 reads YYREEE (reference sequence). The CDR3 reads CASSADRGRDGELFF. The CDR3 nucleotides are TGTGCCAGCAGCGCAGACAGGGGGCGGGACGGGGAGCTGTTTTTT.

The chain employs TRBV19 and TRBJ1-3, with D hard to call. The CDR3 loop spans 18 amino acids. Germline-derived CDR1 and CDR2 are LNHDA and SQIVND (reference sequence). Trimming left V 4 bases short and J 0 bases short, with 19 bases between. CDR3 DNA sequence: TGTGCCAGTAGTAGAGCCTTAAGAGGGCAGCTCTCTGGAAACACCATATATTTT. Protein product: CASSRALRGQLSGNTIYF.

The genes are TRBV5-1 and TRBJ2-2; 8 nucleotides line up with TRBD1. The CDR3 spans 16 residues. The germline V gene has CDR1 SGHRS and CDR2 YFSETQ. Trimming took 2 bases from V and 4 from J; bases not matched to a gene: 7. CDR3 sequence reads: CASSFLTGGTTGELFF. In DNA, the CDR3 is TGCGCCAGCAGCTTCCTAACAGGGGGTACCACCGGGGAGCTGTTTTTT.

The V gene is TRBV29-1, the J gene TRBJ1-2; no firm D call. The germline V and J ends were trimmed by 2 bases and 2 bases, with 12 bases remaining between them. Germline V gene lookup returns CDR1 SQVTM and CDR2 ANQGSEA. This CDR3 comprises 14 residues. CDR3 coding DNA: TGCAGCGTTGAACTCCAGAAAACCAACTATGGCTACACCTTC. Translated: CSVELQKTNYGYTF.

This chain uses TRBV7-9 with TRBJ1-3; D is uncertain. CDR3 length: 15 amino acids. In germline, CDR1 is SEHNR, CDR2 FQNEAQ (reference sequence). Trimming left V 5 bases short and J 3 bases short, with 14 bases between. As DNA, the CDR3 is TGTGCCAGCAGCGACATGGGTGCAGATGGAAACACCATATATTTT. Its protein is CASSDMGADGNTIYF.

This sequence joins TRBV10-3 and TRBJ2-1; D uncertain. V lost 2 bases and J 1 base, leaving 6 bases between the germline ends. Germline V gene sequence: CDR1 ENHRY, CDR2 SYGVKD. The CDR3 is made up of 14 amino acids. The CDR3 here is CAISEAVSYNEQFF. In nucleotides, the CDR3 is TGTGCCATCAGTGAGGCGGTTTCCTACAATGAGCAGTTCTTC.

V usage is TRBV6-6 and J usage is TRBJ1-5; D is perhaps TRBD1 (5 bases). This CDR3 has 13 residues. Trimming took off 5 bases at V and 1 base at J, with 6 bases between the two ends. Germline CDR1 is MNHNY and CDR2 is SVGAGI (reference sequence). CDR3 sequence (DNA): TGTGCCAGCAGTAGACAGAGCAATCAGCCCCAGCATTTT. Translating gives CASSRQSNQPQHF.

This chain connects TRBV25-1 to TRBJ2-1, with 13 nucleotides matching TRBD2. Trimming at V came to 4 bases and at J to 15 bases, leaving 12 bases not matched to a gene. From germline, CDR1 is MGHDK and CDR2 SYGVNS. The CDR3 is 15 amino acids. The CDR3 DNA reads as TGTGCCAGCAGTGTACCGGGACTAGCGGGATCGCTGCCGTTCTTC. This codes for CASSVPGLAGSLPFF.

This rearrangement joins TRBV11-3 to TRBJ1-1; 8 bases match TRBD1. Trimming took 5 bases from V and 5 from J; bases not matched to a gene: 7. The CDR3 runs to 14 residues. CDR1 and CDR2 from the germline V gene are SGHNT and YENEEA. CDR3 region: CASSKTGVETEAFF. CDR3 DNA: TGTGCCAGCAGCAAGACAGGGGTGGAAACTGAAGCTTTCTTT.

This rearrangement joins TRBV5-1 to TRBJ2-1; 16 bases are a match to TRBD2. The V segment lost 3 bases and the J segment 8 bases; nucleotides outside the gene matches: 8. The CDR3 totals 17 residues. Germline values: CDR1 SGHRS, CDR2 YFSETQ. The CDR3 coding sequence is TGCGCCAGCAGCTACGGGACTAGCGGGAGGGTGGGGGATGAGCAGTTCTTC. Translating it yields CASSYGTSGRVGDEQFF.

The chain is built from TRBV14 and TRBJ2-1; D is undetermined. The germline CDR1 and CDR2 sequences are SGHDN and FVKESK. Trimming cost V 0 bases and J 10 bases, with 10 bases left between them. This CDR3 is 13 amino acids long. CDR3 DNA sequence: TGTGCCAGCAGCCAAGAATCCCCCCGGGAGCAGTTCTTC. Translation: CASSQESPREQFF.

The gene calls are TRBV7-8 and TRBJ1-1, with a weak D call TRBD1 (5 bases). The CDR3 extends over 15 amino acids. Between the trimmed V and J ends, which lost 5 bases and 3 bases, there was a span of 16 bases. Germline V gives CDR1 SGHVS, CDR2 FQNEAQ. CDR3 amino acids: CASSPRVGRDTEAFF. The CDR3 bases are TGTGCCAGCAGCCCCAGGGTCGGACGTGACACTGAAGCTTTCTTT. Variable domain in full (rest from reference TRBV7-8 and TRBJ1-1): GAGVSQSPRYKVAKRGQDVALRCDPISGHVSLFWYQQALGQGPEFLTYFQNEAQLDKSGLPSDRFFAERPEGSVSTLKIQRTQQEDSAVYLCASSPRVGRDTEAFFGQGTRLTVV.

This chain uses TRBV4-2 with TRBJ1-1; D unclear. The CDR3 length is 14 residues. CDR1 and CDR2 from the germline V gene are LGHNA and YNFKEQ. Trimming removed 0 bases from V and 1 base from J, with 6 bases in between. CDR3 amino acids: CASSQEGGNTEAFF. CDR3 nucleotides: TGTGCCAGCAGCCAAGAAGGCGGGAACACTGAAGCTTTCTTT.

The CDR3 sequence: CASSYSRGALYNEQFF. For the CDR3, the DNA is TGTGCCAGCAGTTACTCCAGGGGGGCCTTGTACAATGAGCAGTTCTTC. V and J are TRBV6-5 and TRBJ2-1; TRBD1 is a possible D gene (7 bases). The CDR3 covers 16 residues. The ends were cut back, 0 bases at V and 4 bases at J, with 13 bases in the middle. Germline V CDR1 and CDR2: MNHEY, SVGAGI.

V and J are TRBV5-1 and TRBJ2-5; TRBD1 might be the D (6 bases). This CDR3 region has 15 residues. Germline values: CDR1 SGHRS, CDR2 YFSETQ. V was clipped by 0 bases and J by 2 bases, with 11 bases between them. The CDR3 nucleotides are TGCGCCAGCAGCTTGGTGGGGACAACGCAAGAGACCCAGTACTTC. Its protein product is CASSLVGTTQETQYF.